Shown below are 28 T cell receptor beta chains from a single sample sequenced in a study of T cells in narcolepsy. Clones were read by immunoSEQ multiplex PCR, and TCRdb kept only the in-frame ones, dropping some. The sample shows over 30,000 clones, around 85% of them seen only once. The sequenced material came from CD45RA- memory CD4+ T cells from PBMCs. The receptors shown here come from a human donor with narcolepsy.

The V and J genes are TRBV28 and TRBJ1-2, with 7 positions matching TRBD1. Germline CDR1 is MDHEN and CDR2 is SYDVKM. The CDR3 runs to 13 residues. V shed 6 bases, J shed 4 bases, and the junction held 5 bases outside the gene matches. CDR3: CASSQQGTYGYTF. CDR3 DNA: TGTGCCAGCAGCCAACAGGGGACCTATGGCTACACCTTC.

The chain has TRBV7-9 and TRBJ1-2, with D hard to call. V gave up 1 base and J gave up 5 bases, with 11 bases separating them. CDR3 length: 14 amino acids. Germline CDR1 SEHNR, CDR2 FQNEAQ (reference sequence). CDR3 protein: CASSLGRSPYGYTF. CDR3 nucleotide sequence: TGTGCCAGCAGCTTAGGGCGATCCCCTTATGGCTACACCTTC.

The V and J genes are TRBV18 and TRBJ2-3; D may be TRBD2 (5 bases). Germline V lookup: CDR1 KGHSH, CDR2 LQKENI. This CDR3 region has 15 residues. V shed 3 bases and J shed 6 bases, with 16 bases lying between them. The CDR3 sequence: CASSPRLQPGDTQYF. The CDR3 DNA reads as TGTGCCAGCTCACCGAGACTACAGCCGGGGGATACGCAGTATTTT.

CDR3: CASSIDRVGLGYGYTF. CDR3 bases: TGTGCCAGTAGTATAGATCGGGTCGGCCTCGGCTATGGCTACACCTTC. This chain links TRBV19 with TRBJ1-2; D call uncertain. The germline gives CDR1 LNHDA, CDR2 SQIVND (reference sequence). The CDR3 spans 16 residues. With 0 bases removed from V and 4 bases from J, the gap between germline ends came to 15 bases.

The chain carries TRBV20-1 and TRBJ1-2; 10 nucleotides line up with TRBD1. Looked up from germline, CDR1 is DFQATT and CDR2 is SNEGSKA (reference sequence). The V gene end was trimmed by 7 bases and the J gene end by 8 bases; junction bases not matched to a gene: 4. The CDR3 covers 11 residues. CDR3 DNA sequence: TGCAGTGGGGACAGGGGAGGCGGCTACACCTTC. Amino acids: CSGDRGGGYTF.

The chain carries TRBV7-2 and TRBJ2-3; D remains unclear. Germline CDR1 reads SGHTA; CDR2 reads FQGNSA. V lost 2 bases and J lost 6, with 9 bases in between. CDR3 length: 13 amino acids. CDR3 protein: CASSLIGLDTQYF. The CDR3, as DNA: TGTGCCAGCAGCTTAATTGGTTTGGATACGCAGTATTTT.

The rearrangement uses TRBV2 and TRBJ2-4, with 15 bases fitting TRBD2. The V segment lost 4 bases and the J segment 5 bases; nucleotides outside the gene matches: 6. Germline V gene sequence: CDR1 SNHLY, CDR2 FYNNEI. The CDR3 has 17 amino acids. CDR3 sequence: CASSGPGLAGGQNIQYF. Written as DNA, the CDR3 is TGTGCCAGCAGTGGCCCGGGACTAGCGGGGGGCCAAAACATTCAGTACTTC.

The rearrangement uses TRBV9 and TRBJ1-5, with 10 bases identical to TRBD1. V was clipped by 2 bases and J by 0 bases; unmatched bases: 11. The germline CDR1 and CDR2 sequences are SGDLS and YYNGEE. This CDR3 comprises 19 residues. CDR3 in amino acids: CASSVRTGGSNGSNQPQHF. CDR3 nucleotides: TGTGCCAGCAGCGTGAGGACAGGGGGTTCGAACGGTAGCAATCAGCCCCAGCATTTT.

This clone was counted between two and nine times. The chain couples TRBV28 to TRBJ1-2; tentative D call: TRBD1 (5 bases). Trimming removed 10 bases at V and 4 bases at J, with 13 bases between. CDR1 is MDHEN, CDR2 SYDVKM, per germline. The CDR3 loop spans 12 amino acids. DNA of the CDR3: TGTGCCACACAGGACGAACCCTATGGCTACACCTTC. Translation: CATQDEPYGYTF.

Written as DNA, the CDR3 is TGTGCCAGCATCGGAGGCAGCAACTATGGCTACACCTTC. This translates into CASIGGSNYGYTF. The J gene is TRBJ1-2, the V gene TRBV6-5; D gene unclear. CDR3 length: 13 amino acids. The V gene's germline CDR1 is MNHEY and CDR2 SVGAGI. Trimming shortened V by 7 bases and J by 2 bases, and 11 bases separated the two germline ends.

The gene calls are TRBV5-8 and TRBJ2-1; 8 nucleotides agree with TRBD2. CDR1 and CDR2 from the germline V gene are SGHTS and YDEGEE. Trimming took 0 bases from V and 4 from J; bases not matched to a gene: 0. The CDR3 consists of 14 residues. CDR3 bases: TGTGCCAGCAGCTTGGCTAGCGGGTACAATGAGCAGTTCTTC. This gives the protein CASSLASGYNEQFF. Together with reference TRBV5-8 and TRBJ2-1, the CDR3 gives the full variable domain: EAGVTQSPTHLIKTRGQQATLRCSPISGHTSVYWYQQALGLGLQFLLWYDEGEERNRGNFPPRFSGRQFPNYSSELNVNALELEDSALYLCASSLASGYNEQFFGPGTRLTVL.

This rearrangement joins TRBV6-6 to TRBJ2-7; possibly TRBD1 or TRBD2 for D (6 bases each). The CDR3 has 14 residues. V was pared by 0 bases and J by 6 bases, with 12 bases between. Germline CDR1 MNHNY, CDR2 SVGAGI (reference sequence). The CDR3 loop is CASSYSNGGAEQYF. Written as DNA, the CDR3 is TGTGCCAGCAGTTACTCGAACGGGGGCGCCGAGCAGTACTTC.

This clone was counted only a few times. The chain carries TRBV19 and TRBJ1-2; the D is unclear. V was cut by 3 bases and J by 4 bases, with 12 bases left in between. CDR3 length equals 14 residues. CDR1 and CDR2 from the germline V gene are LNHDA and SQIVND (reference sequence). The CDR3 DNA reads TGTGCCAGTAGTATGGTGACCGAGTTCTATGGCTACACCTTC. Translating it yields CASSMVTEFYGYTF.

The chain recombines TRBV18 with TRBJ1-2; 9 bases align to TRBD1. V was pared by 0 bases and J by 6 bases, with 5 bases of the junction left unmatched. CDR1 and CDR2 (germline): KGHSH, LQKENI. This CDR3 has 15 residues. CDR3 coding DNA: TGTGCCAGCTCACCACCCGGGACAGGGATCAATGGCTACACCTTC. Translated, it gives CASSPPGTGINGYTF.

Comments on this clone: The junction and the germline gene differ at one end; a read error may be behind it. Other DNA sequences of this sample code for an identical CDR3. CDR3 nucleotides: TGTGCCAGCAACACAGGGAAGAGTAACTATGGTTACACCTTC. Its protein is CASNTGKSNYGYTF. The V gene is TRBV28, the J gene TRBJ1-2; D is perhaps TRBD1 (6 bases). Germline V lookup: CDR1 MDHEN, CDR2 SYDVKM. This CDR3 spans 14 amino acids.

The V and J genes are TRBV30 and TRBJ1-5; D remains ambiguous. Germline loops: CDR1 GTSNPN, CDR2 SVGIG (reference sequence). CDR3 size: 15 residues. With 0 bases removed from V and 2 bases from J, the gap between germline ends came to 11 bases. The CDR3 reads CAWSVMARGNQPQHF. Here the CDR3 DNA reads TGTGCCTGGAGTGTAATGGCGAGGGGCAATCAGCCCCAGCATTTT.

This CDR3 is CASSPRIAGLNTGELFF. The CDR3 DNA reads as TGTGCCAGCTCACCACGGATCGCGGGACTCAACACCGGGGAGCTGTTTTTT. J is TRBJ2-2 and V is TRBV18, with a weak D call TRBD2 (6 bases). Trimming shortened V by 1 base and J by 2 bases, and 14 bases separated the two germline ends. CDR1 is KGHSH, CDR2 LQKENI, per germline. The CDR3 covers 17 residues.

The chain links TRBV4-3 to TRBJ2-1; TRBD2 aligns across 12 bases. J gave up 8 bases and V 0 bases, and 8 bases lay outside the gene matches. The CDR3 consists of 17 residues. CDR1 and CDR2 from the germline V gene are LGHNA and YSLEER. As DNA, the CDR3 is TGCGCCAGCAGCCAAGAGCTAGCGGGGGGGCCCTGGGATGAGCAGTTCTTC. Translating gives CASSQELAGGPWDEQFF.

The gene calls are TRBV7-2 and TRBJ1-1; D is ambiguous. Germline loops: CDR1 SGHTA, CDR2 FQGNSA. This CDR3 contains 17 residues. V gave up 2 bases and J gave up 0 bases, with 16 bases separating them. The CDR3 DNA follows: TGTGCCAGCAGCTTATTAAACCCCCGAAACCTGAACACTGAAGCTTTCTTT. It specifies CASSLLNPRNLNTEAFF.

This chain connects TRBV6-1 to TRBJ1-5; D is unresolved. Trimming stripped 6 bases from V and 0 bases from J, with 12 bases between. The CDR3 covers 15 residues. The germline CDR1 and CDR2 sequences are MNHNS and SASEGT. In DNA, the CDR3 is TGTGCCAGCAGCTCTAAATGGGATAGCAATCAGCCCCAGCATTTT. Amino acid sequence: CASSSKWDSNQPQHF.

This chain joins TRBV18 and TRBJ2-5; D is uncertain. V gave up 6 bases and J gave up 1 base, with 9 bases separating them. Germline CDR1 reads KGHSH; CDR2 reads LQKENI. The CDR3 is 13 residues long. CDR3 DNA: TGTGCCAGCTCGGGCTATCGCCAAGAGACCCAGTACTTC. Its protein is CASSGYRQETQYF.

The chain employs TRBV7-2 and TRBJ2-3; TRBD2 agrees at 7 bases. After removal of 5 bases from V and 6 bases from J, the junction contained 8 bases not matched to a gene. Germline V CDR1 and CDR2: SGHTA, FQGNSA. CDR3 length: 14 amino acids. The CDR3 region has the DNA TGTGCCAGCAGCCCCCGGTCCGGGGGGGATACGCAGTATTTT. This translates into CASSPRSGGDTQYF.

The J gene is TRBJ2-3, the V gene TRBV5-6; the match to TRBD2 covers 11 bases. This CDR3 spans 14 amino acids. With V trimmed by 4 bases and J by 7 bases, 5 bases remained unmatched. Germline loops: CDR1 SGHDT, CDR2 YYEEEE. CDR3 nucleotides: TGTGCCAGCAGCAATGTAGCGGGGGGGAATACGCAGTATTTT. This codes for CASSNVAGGNTQYF.

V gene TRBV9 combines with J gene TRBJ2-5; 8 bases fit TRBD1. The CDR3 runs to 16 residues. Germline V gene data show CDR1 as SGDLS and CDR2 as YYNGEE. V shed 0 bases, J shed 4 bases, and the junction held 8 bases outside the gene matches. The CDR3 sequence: CASSVAAGGPGETQYF. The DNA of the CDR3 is TGTGCCAGCAGCGTAGCGGCAGGGGGCCCAGGAGAGACCCAGTACTTC. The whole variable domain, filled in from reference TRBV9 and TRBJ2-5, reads DSGVTQTPKHLITATGQRVTLRCSPRSGDLSVYWYQQSLDQGLQFLIQYYNGEERAKGNILERFSAQQFPDLHSELNLSSLELGDSALYFCASSVAAGGPGETQYFGPGTRLLVL.

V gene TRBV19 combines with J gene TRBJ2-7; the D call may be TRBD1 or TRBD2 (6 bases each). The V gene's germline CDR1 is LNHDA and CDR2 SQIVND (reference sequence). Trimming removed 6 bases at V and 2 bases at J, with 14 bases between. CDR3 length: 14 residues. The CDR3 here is CASRLAEGAYEQYF. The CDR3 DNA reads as TGTGCCAGTAGACTGGCGGAGGGGGCCTACGAGCAGTACTTC. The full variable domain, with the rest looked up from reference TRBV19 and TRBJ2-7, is DGGITQSPKYLFRKEGQNVTLSCEQNLNHDAMYWYRQDPGQGLRLIYYSQIVNDFQKGDIAEGYSVSREKKESFPLTVTSAQKNPTAFYLCASRLAEGAYEQYFGPGTRLTVT.

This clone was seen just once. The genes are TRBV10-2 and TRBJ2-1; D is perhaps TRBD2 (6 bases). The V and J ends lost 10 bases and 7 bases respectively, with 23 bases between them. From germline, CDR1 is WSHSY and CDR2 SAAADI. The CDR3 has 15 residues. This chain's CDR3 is CATSNRGETRNEQFF. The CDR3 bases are TGCGCCACCTCGAACCGCGGGGAAACTCGGAATGAGCAGTTCTTC.

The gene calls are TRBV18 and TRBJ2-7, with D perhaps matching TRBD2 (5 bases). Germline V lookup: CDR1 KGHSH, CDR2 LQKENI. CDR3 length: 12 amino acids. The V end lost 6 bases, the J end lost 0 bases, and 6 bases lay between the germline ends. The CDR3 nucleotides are TGTGCCAGCTCCCGGGACTCCTACGAGCAGTACTTC. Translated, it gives CASSRDSYEQYF. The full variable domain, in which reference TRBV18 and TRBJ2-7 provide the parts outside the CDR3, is NAGVMQNPRHLVRRRGQEARLRCSPMKGHSHVYWYRQLPEEGLKFMVYLQKENIIDESGMPKERFSAEFPKEGPSILRIQQVVRGDSAAYFCASSRDSYEQYFGPGTRLTVT.

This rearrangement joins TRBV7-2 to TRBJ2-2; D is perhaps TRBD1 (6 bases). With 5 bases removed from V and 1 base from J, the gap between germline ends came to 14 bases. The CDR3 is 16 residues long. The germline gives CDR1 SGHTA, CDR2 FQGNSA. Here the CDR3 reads CASSLSGTWNTGELFF. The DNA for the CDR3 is TGTGCCAGCAGCCTGTCCGGGACATGGAACACCGGGGAGCTGTTTTTT.